Listed below are T cell receptor beta chains from one sample, sequenced in a study of shared clonotypes between healthy human individuals. Clones were sequenced by immunoSEQ multiplex PCR, and TCRdb holds only the in-frame ones, with some missing. The data contain over 750,000 clones, 96% of them singletons. The sequencing sample was made of naive CD8+ T cells sorted from blood. The receptors shown here come from a man younger than 40 in good health. CDR3s include the opening cysteine and the closing phenylalanine or tryptophan. The D gene is left open where the match is weak.

V,J,D,CDR3
TRBV7-9,TRBJ1-2,.,CASNRLNRGGDSGYTF
TRBV27,TRBJ2-3,.,CASSSPASGTDTQYF
TRBV12-5,TRBJ2-7,TRBD2,CASGLSGNPYEQYF
TRBV4-1,TRBJ2-7,TRBD1,CASSQGPHPGQGTYEQYF
TRBV7-8,TRBJ1-2,.,CASSLALSAGLAYGYTF
TRBV18,TRBJ1-1,TRBD1,CASSQTDRDYVMNTEAFF
TRBV9,TRBJ2-1,TRBD2,CASSAVAGTYNEQFF
TRBV25-1,TRBJ2-2,TRBD2,CASSSSGSSGGELFF
TRBV7-2,TRBJ2-7,.,CASSLNDGVISYEQYF
TRBV28,TRBJ1-5,TRBD1,CASSLLPGQGLFNQPQHF
TRBV6-1,TRBJ2-1,.,CASSELRGSVHEQFF
TRBV28,TRBJ2-1,.,CASSLFNEQFF
TRBV6-1,TRBJ1-5,.,CASSEEAGYSNQPQHF
TRBV9,TRBJ1-1,.,CASEMVNTEAFF
TRBV5-8,TRBJ2-3,.,CASRRRDTSTTDTQYF
TRBV11-2,TRBJ2-1,TRBD2,CASSLLAGDNEQFF
TRBV2,TRBJ2-1,.,CASSDAGSLYNEQFF
TRBV27,TRBJ2-1,.,CASSLSSGLGHNEQFF
TRBV6-5,TRBJ2-2,.,CASSYSTGQNTGELFF
TRBV14,TRBJ2-5,.,CASSQVREGETQYF
TRBV9,TRBJ2-5,TRBD2,CASSLTGGYQETQYF
TRBV7-9,TRBJ2-1,TRBD2,CASQAGPGDEQFF
TRBV15,TRBJ2-1,.,CATSRVGDLSVEQFF
TRBV15,TRBJ2-4,.,CATSGSFAKNIQYF
TRBV5-1,TRBJ2-1,TRBD2,CASSLTWTSGRGHNEQFF
TRBV27,TRBJ1-5,.,CASSLVVGGGGNQPQHF
TRBV7-8,TRBJ1-2,.,CASSLVGPGAYGYTF
TRBV28,TRBJ2-1,TRBD2,CASSGKGLAGLSYNEQFF
TRBV5-6,TRBJ2-2,.,CASSLRVWGSAGELFF
TRBV27,TRBJ2-7,.,CASSQGHEQYF
TRBV29-1,TRBJ2-5,.,CSVTWGSEQYF
TRBV6-6,TRBJ1-5,.,CASSTSFSNQPQHF
TRBV7-9,TRBJ1-1,TRBD1,CASSATGEGTEAFF
TRBV9,TRBJ2-3,.,CASIRRGWFGNTQYF
TRBV2,TRBJ2-7,TRBD1,CASRDGQGLYEQYF
TRBV9,TRBJ2-3,.,CASSVEEARRTSTDTQYF
TRBV29-1,TRBJ1-3,.,CSVGTTGNTIYF
TRBV10-3,TRBJ2-7,.,CAISEPSEGPSYEQYF
TRBV9,TRBJ2-5,.,CASSVMGAKLETQYF
TRBV13,TRBJ2-7,.,CASSPSTGIYEQYF
TRBV14,TRBJ2-7,TRBD2,CASSQDLLAGNEQYF
TRBV28,TRBJ2-7,.,CASSPNREQYF
TRBV5-4,TRBJ2-7,TRBD2,CASSNGLAGVTGFSYEQYF
TRBV6-1,TRBJ2-7,TRBD2,CASSPVLAASYEQYF
TRBV27,TRBJ2-1,.,CASSLGTVYNEQFF
TRBV5-6,TRBJ1-2,TRBD1,CASSGAGTGYGYTF
TRBV6-1,TRBJ2-7,.,CASSEYGGGYEQYF
TRBV27,TRBJ2-1,TRBD1,CASSSSAGGNEQFF
TRBV19,TRBJ2-7,TRBD2,CASSIGSGRFSYEQYF
TRBV7-2,TRBJ1-5,.,CASSSSGTEPYSNQPQHF
TRBV25-1,TRBJ2-5,TRBD1,CASHRGQETQYF
TRBV5-5,TRBJ1-4,.,CASSHETNEKLFF